One sample yielded the 27 T cell receptor beta chains listed below, sequenced in a study of monozygotic twins with inflammatory bowel disease. TCRdb re-called the 5' RACE reads; one entry per CDR3 protein, DNA not given. There are more than 300,000 distinct CDR3 sequences in the sample, with about 2.5% held by the top ten. The sample consisted of blood. Receptors originate from a human donor with ulcerative colitis or Crohn's disease, or a healthy co-twin of an affected twin (not recorded which).

This chain uses TRBV12-3 or TRBV12-4 with TRBJ2-7; with no DNA, the TCRdb D assignment of TRBD1 cannot be verified. The CDR3 totals 14 residues. CDR3 protein: CASSPGQRFFEQYF.

The chain couples TRBV2 to TRBJ2-7. This CDR3 spans 14 amino acids. Germline CDR1 is SNHLY and CDR2 is FYNNEI. The CDR3 reads CASSGMGSTYEQYF.

This CDR3 reads CASRGQGNEQYF. The chain combines TRBV5-1 with TRBJ2-7; with no DNA, the TCRdb D assignment of TRBD1 cannot be verified. The CDR3 totals 12 residues. Germline CDR1 is SGHRS and CDR2 is YFSETQ.

The chain joins TRBV6-5 to TRBJ1-3. Germline V gene sequence: CDR1 MNHEY, CDR2 SVGAGI. This CDR3 spans 15 amino acids. CDR3 loop: CASSYSEGSGNTIYF.

The chain combines TRBV29-1 with TRBJ1-2; TCRdb picks TRBD1, but there is no DNA to check that call. Germline V CDR1 and CDR2: SQVTM, ANQGSEA. The length of the CDR3 is 13 residues. The CDR3 protein is CSVLRGGNYGYTF.

The genes are TRBV6-5 and TRBJ1-3; TCRdb reports TRBD1, a call that lacks DNA to check it against. Germline CDR1 is MNHEY and CDR2 is SVGAGI. This CDR3 has 16 residues. CDR3 sequence: CASSYSRTGSGNTIYF.

The chain combines TRBV10-3 with TRBJ1-1; the TCRdb call, TRBD1, lacks DNA for checking. The CDR3 totals 15 residues. Germline CDR1 ENHRY, CDR2 SYGVKD. The CDR3 here is CAISEDRELNTEAFF.

This sequence joins TRBV14 and TRBJ2-5; TCRdb's D call, TRBD2, is unchecked because there is no DNA. The CDR3 sequence is 18 residues long. Per germline, CDR1 SGHDN and CDR2 FVKESK. This CDR3 is CASSQSLHLADWGETQYF.

This chain uses TRBV20-1 with TRBJ2-5; the TRBD1 assignment by TCRdb is unverifiable without DNA. The CDR3 runs to 18 residues. Germline assignment: CDR1 DFQATT and CDR2 SNEGSKA (reference sequence). CDR3: CSARDLHTGTGNEETQYF.

This CDR3 is CASRPNRGLNTGELFF. The chain carries TRBV12-3 or TRBV12-4 and TRBJ2-2; TCRdb selects TRBD1, and the lack of DNA leaves this call unchecked. The CDR3 length is 16 residues.

The CDR3 loop reads CASSQFDSRVDEQFF. This sequence joins TRBV4-1 and TRBJ2-1; with no DNA, the TCRdb D assignment of TRBD1 cannot be verified. Germline V lookup: CDR1 MGHRA, CDR2 YSYEKL. CDR3 length: 15 amino acids.

The V gene is TRBV24-1, the J gene TRBJ1-2; without DNA, the TCRdb call of TRBD1 cannot be checked. This CDR3 is 15 amino acids long. Germline V gene lookup returns CDR1 KGHDR and CDR2 SFDVKD. The CDR3 spells CATSDPTGFSYGYTF.

The chain has TRBV11-2 and TRBJ2-1. This CDR3 spans 14 amino acids. Germline V CDR1 and CDR2: SGHAT, FQNNGV. The chain's CDR3 is CASSPTLSDNEQFF. The full variable domain, in which reference TRBV11-2 and TRBJ2-1 provide the parts outside the CDR3, is EAGVAQSPRYKIIEKRQSVAFWCNPISGHATLYWYQQILGQGPKLLIQFQNNGVVDDSQLPKDRFSAERLKGVDSTLKIQPAKLEDSAVYLCASSPTLSDNEQFFGPGTRLTVL.

The rearrangement uses TRBV12-3 or TRBV12-4 and TRBJ2-3; TCRdb lists TRBD1, though no DNA is available to test this call. The CDR3 covers 15 residues. The CDR3: CASSFRRVGTDTQYF.

The chain couples TRBV12-3 or TRBV12-4 to TRBJ2-6; the TCRdb D gene call, TRBD1, has no DNA to confirm it. This CDR3 has 15 residues. The CDR3 is CASSWDSSGANVLTF.

The genes are TRBV7-9 and TRBJ2-2; the TCRdb D gene call, TRBD1, has no DNA to confirm it. CDR3 length equals 17 residues. Germline-derived CDR1 and CDR2 are SEHNR and FQNEAQ (reference sequence). CDR3 sequence reads: CASSPRTGDTPSGELFF.

This chain connects TRBV10-3 to TRBJ2-3. Germline V gene sequence: CDR1 ENHRY, CDR2 SYGVKD. The CDR3 contains 15 residues. The CDR3 loop reads CAISEQPDYTDTQYF.

The J gene is TRBJ2-2, the V gene TRBV18; lacking DNA, the TRBD2 call made by TCRdb goes unchecked. The germline CDR1 and CDR2 sequences are KGHSH and LQKENI. This CDR3 spans 14 amino acids. CDR3 loop: CASSEGLNTGELFF.

The chain recombines TRBV7-2 with TRBJ1-1. Germline values: CDR1 SGHTA, CDR2 FQGNSA. The CDR3 loop spans 15 amino acids. The CDR3 spells CASSLSPTENTEAFF.

The chain has TRBV6-5 and TRBJ1-1; the D call of TRBD1 rests on TCRdb alone, since no DNA is present to check it. The germline V gene encodes CDR1 MNHEY and CDR2 SVGAGI. This CDR3 is 15 amino acids long. CDR3: CASSYLDSLNTEAFF.

The chain couples TRBV7-3 to TRBJ1-2; the TCRdb D gene call, TRBD1, has no DNA to confirm it. CDR1 is SGHTA and CDR2 is FQGTGA in the germline V gene. The CDR3 consists of 15 residues. CDR3 region: CASSPTTGGFYGYTF.

The rearrangement joins TRBV12-3 or TRBV12-4 to TRBJ2-7; the TCRdb D gene call, TRBD1, has no DNA to confirm it. The CDR3 has 15 residues. The CDR3 is CASSLLHGAFDEQYF.

The chain joins TRBV6-2 or TRBV6-3 to TRBJ2-5; TCRdb indicates TRBD1, and absent DNA this call remains unverified. Germline V gene lookup returns CDR1 MNHEY and CDR2 SVGEGT. This CDR3 region has 15 residues. CDR3 loop: CASSFAGGLGETQYF.

The chain couples TRBV6-2 or TRBV6-3 to TRBJ2-7. Germline values: CDR1 MNHEY, CDR2 SVGEGT. The CDR3 spans 12 residues. This CDR3 reads CASSYRAFEQYF.

The chain recombines TRBV19 with TRBJ2-4; TCRdb's D gene call, TRBD1, goes unchecked for lack of DNA. The CDR3 spans 15 residues. Per germline, CDR1 LNHDA and CDR2 SQIVND (reference sequence). This chain's CDR3 is CASSIGRGQFNIQYF.

The CDR3 loop is CASSTRGDTDTQYF. V gene TRBV5-1 combines with J gene TRBJ2-3; TCRdb reports TRBD2, a call that lacks DNA to check it against. The CDR3 spans 14 residues. The V gene's germline CDR1 is SGHRS and CDR2 YFSETQ. Together with reference TRBV5-1 and TRBJ2-3, the CDR3 gives the full variable domain: KAGVTQTPRYLIKTRGQQVTLSCSPISGHRSVSWYQQTPGQGLQFLFEYFSETQRNKGNFPGRFSGRQFSNSRSEMNVSTLELGDSALYLCASSTRGDTDTQYFGPGTRLTVL.

The rearrangement links TRBV12-3 or TRBV12-4 to TRBJ2-1; TCRdb proposes TRBD2, but this gene call is untestable without DNA. The CDR3 spans 15 residues. This CDR3 reads CASSPRGGLRNEQFF.